Listed below are T cell receptor beta chains from one sample, sequenced in a study of cytomegalovirus exposure and HLA in healthy donors. Libraries were prepared by immunoSEQ multiplex PCR; TCRdb keeps only in-frame clonotypes and omits some of them. The sample shows about 100,000 clones, 82% of them seen only once. Sequencing was carried out using PBMCs. The receptor source for this set is a man aged 30 to 39 in good health and CMV-seropositive. CDR3s include the opening cysteine and the closing phenylalanine or tryptophan. A D gene is named only where the DNA matches it firmly. A row's size may be missing; if present it is once, few, many or a size class.

CDR3nt,CDR3aa,d_gene,j_gene,abundance,v_gene
TGCGCCAGCAGCTTAACCGGGACAGGGAGTTCACCCCTCCACTTT,CASSLTGTGSSPLHF,TRBD1,TRBJ1-6,-,TRBV5-1
TGTGCCAGCAGCGTAGAGAGGAAAGATACGCAGTATTTT,CASSVERKDTQYF,-,TRBJ2-3,-,TRBV9
TGTGCCAGCAGCTCCGGGACAGATGGCCTTTACGCCAATGAGCAGTTCTTC,CASSSGTDGLYANEQFF,TRBD1,TRBJ2-1,-,TRBV7-3
TGTGCCAGCAGCTTAGTCCGGACAGGAGGCGAAGAGACCCAGTACTTC,CASSLVRTGGEETQYF,TRBD1,TRBJ2-5,-,TRBV11-3
TGTTCCAGCAGCTTAGTTGGGGGGGGCGCATCCTATGGCTACACCTTC,CSSSLVGGGASYGYTF,-,TRBJ1-2,-,TRBV7-9
TGTGCCAGCAGCTCCCGGGCGGGGAATGGCTACACCTTC,CASSSRAGNGYTF,-,TRBJ1-2,-,TRBV7-8
TGCGCCAGCCAACCGGCTAGCGGGGGCCATTCCGGGGAGCTGTTTTTT,CASQPASGGHSGELFF,TRBD2,TRBJ2-2,-,TRBV5-1
TGTGCCAGCAGCAAAAGAACTAGCGGGGGCCTAAAAGAGCAGTTCTTC,CASSKRTSGGLKEQFF,-,TRBJ2-1,-,TRBV21-1
TGTGCCAGCAGTGAAACTGACGGGGCAGATACGCAGTATTTT,CASSETDGADTQYF,-,TRBJ2-3,-,TRBV2
TGCGCCAGCAGCTTGCTGGGGGGAACGAACACCGGGGAGCTGTTTTTT,CASSLLGGTNTGELFF,-,TRBJ2-2,-,TRBV5-1
TGTGCCAGCAGCCCGGTCACAGACTACAATGAGCAGTTCTTC,CASSPVTDYNEQFF,-,TRBJ2-1,-,TRBV6-5
TGTGCCAGCAGTGCCGATGGGGGCGGGGGATTTTACAATGAGCAGTTCTTC,CASSADGGGGFYNEQFF,-,TRBJ2-1,-,TRBV6-4
TGTGCCAGCAGCCCACCTAGCCGGGAGACCCAGTACTTC,CASSPPSRETQYF,-,TRBJ2-5,-,TRBV7-9
TGCAGCGCCAAGGCGGGTTCCTACAGAGATACGCAGTATTTT,CSAKAGSYRDTQYF,-,TRBJ2-3,-,TRBV29-1
TGTGCCAGCAGTTACGACACAGGGGGCGTCTACGAGCAGTACTTC,CASSYDTGGVYEQYF,TRBD1,TRBJ2-7,-,TRBV6-6
TGTGCCAGTAGTATGATGACAACCCCCCACGAGCAGTACTTC,CASSMMTTPHEQYF,-,TRBJ2-7,once,TRBV19